This paragraph reports one T cell receptor beta chain. What it binds is not known. Germline values: CDR1 SEHNR, CDR2 FQNEAQ (reference sequence). V lost 4 bases, J lost 3 bases, and 8 bases stayed unmatched. This CDR3 spans 17 amino acids. The sample comes from a study of T-cell reconstitution after alpha-beta-depleted transplantation in children. Study conclusions and caveats: Several hundred expanded graft clones reportedly gave rise to the alpha-beta T cells present about two months after transplant. T-cell numbers and diversity, one year after transplant, stemmed largely from T cells that were newly produced. Some patients showed high day-60 TCRbeta diversity, which derived from surviving recipient T cells and thymic progenitors.

Preparation of the TCRbeta library was carried out with unique molecular identifiers. TCRdb recomputed calls from the PCR reads with MiXCR, one row per CDR3 protein. Of some 120,000 distinct CDR3 sequences listed, under 13% are singletons. This TCR was sampled from a boy between 2 and 15 years old with acute lymphoblastic leukemia, due to receive a stem cell transplant. This chain joins TRBV7-9 and TRBJ2-2; 10 bases are a match to TRBD2. The sample in question was PBMCs, obtained before TCRalphabeta/CD19-depleted stem cell transplant. In DNA, the CDR3 is TGTGCCAGCAGCTCGAAACGGCTAGCGGGGGACACCGGGGAGCTGTTTTTT. This gives the protein CASSSKRLAGDTGELFF.